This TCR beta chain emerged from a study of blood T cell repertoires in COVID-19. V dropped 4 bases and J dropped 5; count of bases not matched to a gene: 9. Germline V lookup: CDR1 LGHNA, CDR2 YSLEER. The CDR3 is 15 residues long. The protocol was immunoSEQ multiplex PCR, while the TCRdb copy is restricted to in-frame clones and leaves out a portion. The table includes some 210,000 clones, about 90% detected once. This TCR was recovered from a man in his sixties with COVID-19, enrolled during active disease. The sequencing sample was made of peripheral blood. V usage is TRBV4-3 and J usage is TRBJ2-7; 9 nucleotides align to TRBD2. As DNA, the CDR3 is TGCGCCAGCAGCCCCCAGCGGGAGGTTCTGAACGAGCAGTACTTC. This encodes CASSPQREVLNEQYF.